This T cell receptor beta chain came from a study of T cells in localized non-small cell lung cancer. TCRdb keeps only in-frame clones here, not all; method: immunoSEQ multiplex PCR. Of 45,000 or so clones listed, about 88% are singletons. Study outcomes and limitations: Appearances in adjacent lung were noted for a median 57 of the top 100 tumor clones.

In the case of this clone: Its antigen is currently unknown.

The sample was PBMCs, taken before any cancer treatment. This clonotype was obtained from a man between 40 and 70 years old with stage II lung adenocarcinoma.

CDR3 residues: CASSSRTSGVLDTQYF. For the CDR3, the DNA is TGTGCCAGCAGCTCCCGGACTAGCGGGGTCTTAGATACGCAGTATTTT. This chain connects TRBV4-2 to TRBJ2-3, with 12 bases aligning to TRBD2. V lost 5 bases and J lost 5; bases outside the gene matches: 8. The CDR3 totals 16 residues. Germline CDR1 LGHNA, CDR2 YNFKEQ.